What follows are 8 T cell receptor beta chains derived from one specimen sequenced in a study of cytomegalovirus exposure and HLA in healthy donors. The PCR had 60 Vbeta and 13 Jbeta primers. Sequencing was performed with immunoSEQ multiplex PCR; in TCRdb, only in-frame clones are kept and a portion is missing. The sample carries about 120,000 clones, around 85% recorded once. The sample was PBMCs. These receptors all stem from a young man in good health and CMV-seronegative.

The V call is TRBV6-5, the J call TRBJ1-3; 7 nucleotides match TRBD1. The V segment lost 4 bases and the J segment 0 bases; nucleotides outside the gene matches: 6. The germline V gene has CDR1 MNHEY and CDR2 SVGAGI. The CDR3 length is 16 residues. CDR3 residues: CASSSGQLFSGNTIYF. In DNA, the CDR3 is TGTGCCAGCAGTTCGGGACAGTTGTTCTCTGGAAACACCATATATTTT.

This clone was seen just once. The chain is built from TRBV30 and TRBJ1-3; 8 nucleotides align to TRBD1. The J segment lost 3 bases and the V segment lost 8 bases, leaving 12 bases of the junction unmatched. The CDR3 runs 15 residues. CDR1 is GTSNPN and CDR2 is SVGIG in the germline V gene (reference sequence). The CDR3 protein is CAGSDRAVVGNTIYF. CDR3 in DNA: TGTGCCGGGTCGGACAGGGCCGTTGTTGGAAACACCATATATTTT.

CDR3 nucleotides: TGTGCCAGCAGCGGAAACCCTAGCGGGGGGCCCCTTTACAATGAGCAGTTCTTC. Its translation is CASSGNPSGGPLYNEQFF. The rearrangement uses TRBV9 and TRBJ2-1; 11 positions match TRBD2. The CDR3 has 18 amino acids. Germline CDR1 reads SGDLS; CDR2 reads YYNGEE. After removal of 3 bases from V and 4 bases from J, the junction contained 12 bases not matched to a gene.

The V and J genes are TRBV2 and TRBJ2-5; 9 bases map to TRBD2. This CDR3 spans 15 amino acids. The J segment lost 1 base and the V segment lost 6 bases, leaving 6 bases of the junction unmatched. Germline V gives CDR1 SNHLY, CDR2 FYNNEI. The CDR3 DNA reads TGTGCCAGCAGGGGAAATAGCGGGGGCCAAGAGACCCAGTACTTC. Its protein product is CASRGNSGGQETQYF.

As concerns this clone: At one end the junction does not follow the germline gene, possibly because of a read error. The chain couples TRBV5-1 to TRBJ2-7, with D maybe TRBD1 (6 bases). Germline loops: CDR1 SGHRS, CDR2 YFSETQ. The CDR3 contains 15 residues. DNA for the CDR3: TGCGCCAGCAGCTCTAAACAGGGAGAGTCCTCCGAGCAGTACTTC. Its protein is CASSSKQGESSEQYF. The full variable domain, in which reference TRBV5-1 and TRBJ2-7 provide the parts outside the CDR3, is KAGVTQTPRYLIKTRGQQVTLSCSPISGHRSVSWYQQTPGQGLQFLFEYFSETQRNKGNFPGRFSGRQFSNSRSEMNVSTLELGDSALYLCASSSKQGESSEQYFGPGTRLTVT.

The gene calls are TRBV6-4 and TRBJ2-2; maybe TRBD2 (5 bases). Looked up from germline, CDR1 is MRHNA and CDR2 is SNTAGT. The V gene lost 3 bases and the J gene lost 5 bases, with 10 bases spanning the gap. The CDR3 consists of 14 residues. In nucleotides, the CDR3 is TGTGCCAGCAGTGAGTTACTAGAAACCGGGGAGCTGTTTTTT. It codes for CASSELLETGELFF.

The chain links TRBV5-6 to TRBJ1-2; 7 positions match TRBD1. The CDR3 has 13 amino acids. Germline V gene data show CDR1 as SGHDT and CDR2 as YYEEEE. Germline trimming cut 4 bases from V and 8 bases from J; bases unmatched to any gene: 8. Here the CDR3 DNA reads TGTGCCAGCAGCCCCGGGACAGATGGGGGCTACACCTTC. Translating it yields CASSPGTDGGYTF.

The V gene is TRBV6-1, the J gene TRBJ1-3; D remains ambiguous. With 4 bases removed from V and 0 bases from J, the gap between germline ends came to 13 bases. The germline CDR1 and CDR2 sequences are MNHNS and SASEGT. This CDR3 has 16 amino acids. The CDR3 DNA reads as TGTGCCAGCAGTGGATCACATGGACTCTCTGGAAACACCATATATTTT. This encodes CASSGSHGLSGNTIYF.